The 24 T cell receptor beta chains below come from one sample, sequenced in a study of blood T cell repertoires in COVID-19. Some clones are missing from TCRdb's copy, which holds only in-frame ones; the method was immunoSEQ multiplex PCR. Among 150,000 to 200,000 clones, 81% were seen once, and the ten largest hold 8% to 13%. What was sequenced was peripheral blood. Every receptor here comes from a man aged 55 to 70 with active or convalescent COVID-19.

The V gene is TRBV5-6, the J gene TRBJ2-3, with TRBD2 matching 10 bases. The CDR3 covers 16 residues. Germline CDR1 and CDR2: SGHDT and YYEEEE. V lost 4 bases to trimming and J lost 2 bases; unmatched junction nucleotides: 7. The CDR3 DNA is TGTGCCAGCAGCAGAGATAGCGGGAGGACCACAGATACGCAGTATTTT. The encoded protein is CASSRDSGRTTDTQYF.

This clone occurred a few times. The J gene is TRBJ1-1, the V gene TRBV23-1; the D gene is possibly TRBD1 (5 bases). TRBV23-1 is recorded as an ORF, its role being uncertain. Trimming left V 7 bases short and J 0 bases short, with 9 bases between. The CDR3 has 13 residues. For the CDR3, the DNA is TGCGCCAGCATGGGGCGGTTGAACACTGAAGCTTTCTTT. This translates into CASMGRLNTEAFF.

The chain is built from TRBV18 and TRBJ2-3, with a possible D match to TRBD1 (5 bases). Germline V gene data show CDR1 as KGHSH and CDR2 as LQKENI. The V and J ends lost 2 bases and 4 bases respectively, with 13 bases between them. This CDR3 is 15 amino acids long. CDR3 loop: CASSPKVQGPDTQYF. Here the CDR3 DNA reads TGTGCCAGCTCACCAAAGGTTCAGGGTCCAGATACGCAGTATTTT.

This clone was detected only a few times. The chain combines TRBV5-1 with TRBJ1-4, with D tentatively TRBD1 (6 bases). CDR1 SGHRS and CDR2 YFSETQ come from the germline V gene. This CDR3 comprises 14 residues. Trimming removed 1 base at V and 5 bases at J, with 9 bases between. The CDR3 DNA follows: TGCGCCAGCAGCTTGACAGGGAAGAATGAAAAACTGTTTTTT. It encodes CASSLTGKNEKLFF.

The gene calls are TRBV18 and TRBJ2-5; 9 bases align to TRBD2. CDR1 is KGHSH and CDR2 is LQKENI in the germline V gene. The ends lost 1 base at V and 1 base at J; junction bases unmatched: 7. This CDR3 region has 17 residues. The CDR3 sequence is CASSPQSGGRSQETQYF. The CDR3 region has the DNA TGTGCCAGCTCACCACAGAGCGGGGGGAGATCCCAAGAGACCCAGTACTTC.

In its sample, this clone was seen once. The chain couples TRBV14 to TRBJ2-1; 10 bases line up with TRBD2. The ends lost 2 bases at V and 3 bases at J; junction bases unmatched: 4. This CDR3 is 16 amino acids long. Germline V CDR1 and CDR2: SGHDN, FVKESK. CDR3 region: CASSQLAGDFYNEQFF. CDR3 bases: TGTGCCAGCAGCCAACTAGCGGGAGACTTCTACAATGAGCAGTTCTTC.

V usage is TRBV28 and J usage is TRBJ2-7; TRBD2 matches at 13 bases. There are 16 residues in the CDR3. Germline V gene lookup returns CDR1 MDHEN and CDR2 SYDVKM. After removal of 5 bases from V and 4 bases from J, the junction contained 8 bases not matched to a gene. This chain's CDR3 is CASSTRTSGSLYEQYF. In DNA form, the CDR3 reads TGTGCCAGCAGTACCCGGACTAGCGGGAGTTTGTACGAGCAGTACTTC.

This sequence joins TRBV6-2 or TRBV6-3 and TRBJ2-5; 8 nucleotides agree with TRBD1. Trimming cost V 2 bases and J 5 bases; bases outside gene matches: 10. This CDR3 contains 16 residues. Per germline, CDR1 MNHEY and CDR2 SVGEGT. This CDR3 reads CASSYGAGGAGETQYF. As DNA, the CDR3 is TGTGCCAGCAGTTACGGGGCAGGGGGCGCGGGGGAGACCCAGTACTTC.

The chain combines TRBV6-6 with TRBJ2-7, with a possible D match to TRBD1 (6 bases). V gave up 8 bases and J gave up 6 bases, with 23 bases separating them. CDR3 length equals 15 residues. The germline V gene has CDR1 MNHNY and CDR2 SVGAGI (reference sequence). The CDR3 loop is CASSVREQGFGEQYF. CDR3 in DNA: TGTGCCAGCTCAGTAAGGGAACAGGGTTTCGGCGAGCAGTACTTC.

This rearrangement joins TRBV18 to TRBJ2-7; 7 positions match TRBD1. The trim removed 2 bases at V and 0 bases at J, leaving 4 bases unmatched. This CDR3 comprises 15 residues. Germline V gives CDR1 KGHSH, CDR2 LQKENI. The CDR3: CASSPRTGSSYEQYF. The DNA for the CDR3 is TGTGCCAGCTCACCAAGGACAGGTAGCTCCTACGAGCAGTACTTC.

This clone was counted ten times or more. The DNA of the CDR3 is TGTGCCAGCAGGAATGGAGTCTCTTCCCCCCTCCACTTT. It specifies CASRNGVSSPLHF. The chain is built from TRBV6-5 and TRBJ1-6, with unresolved D. The V end lost 6 bases, the J end lost 13 bases, and 16 bases lay between the germline ends. Germline V gene sequence: CDR1 MNHEY, CDR2 SVGAGI. The CDR3 spans 13 residues.

Only one count was recorded for this clone. Other DNA sequences in the same sample also yield this CDR3. The chain joins TRBV19 to TRBJ1-1; 7 bases agree with TRBD1. Germline V CDR1 and CDR2: LNHDA, SQIVND (reference sequence). The CDR3 contains 15 residues. The V gene end was trimmed by 3 bases and the J gene end by 1 base; junction bases not matched to a gene: 5. CDR3 in amino acids: CASSISGTANTEAFF. For the CDR3, the DNA is TGTGCCAGTAGTATCTCCGGGACAGCGAACACTGAAGCTTTCTTT.

The V call is TRBV11-2, the J call TRBJ2-1, with TRBD2 matching 7 bases. Looked up from germline, CDR1 is SGHAT and CDR2 is FQNNGV. The V gene end was trimmed by 3 bases and the J gene end by 8 bases; junction bases not matched to a gene: 13. The length of the CDR3 is 16 residues. Written as DNA, the CDR3 is TGTGCCAGCAGCTTCGAGGTCCGCGGGAGAGGCGATGAGCAGTTCTTC. Protein product: CASSFEVRGRGDEQFF.

CDR3 protein: CASSLGAPGNQPQHF. The CDR3 coding sequence is TGTGCCAGCAGTTTGGGGGCGCCGGGCAATCAGCCCCAGCATTTT. The chain employs TRBV27 and TRBJ1-5, with a possible D match to TRBD1 (6 bases). This CDR3 region has 15 residues. The V end lost 3 bases, the J end lost 2 bases, and 11 bases lay between the germline ends. Looked up from germline, CDR1 is MNHEY and CDR2 is SMNVEV (reference sequence).

V gene TRBV11-2 combines with J gene TRBJ1-1; 9 bases line up with TRBD1. V lost 4 bases and J lost 4; bases outside the gene matches: 7. Germline V gene sequence: CDR1 SGHAT, CDR2 FQNNGV. The CDR3 has 15 residues. CDR3 in DNA: TGTGCCAGCAGCTACCCAGGACAGGGGTTCACTGAAGCTTTCTTT. It yields the protein CASSYPGQGFTEAFF.

This clone was detected only a few times. The chain joins TRBV3-1 (or the pseudogene TRBV3-2) to TRBJ1-1; TRBD1 agrees at 10 bases. With V trimmed by 0 bases and J by 1 base, 14 bases remained unmatched. From germline, CDR1 is LGHDT and CDR2 YNNKEL (reference sequence). This CDR3 spans 20 amino acids. CDR3 sequence: CASSQDFLGGQGQGNTEAFF. The CDR3 DNA sequence: TGTGCCAGCAGCCAAGATTTCCTGGGGGGACAGGGGCAAGGGAACACTGAAGCTTTCTTT.

The count of this clone is one. V and J are TRBV19 and TRBJ2-1; D is perhaps TRBD1 (5 bases). V was pared by 6 bases and J by 5 bases, with 20 bases between. The CDR3 loop spans 16 amino acids. Germline V lookup: CDR1 LNHDA, CDR2 SQIVND (reference sequence). CDR3 loop: CASREATGEVNNEQFF. The DNA for the CDR3 is TGTGCCAGTAGGGAAGCCACAGGTGAGGTGAACAATGAGCAGTTCTTC.

This chain uses TRBV2 with TRBJ1-1, with 8 bases fitting TRBD1. V gave up 7 bases and J gave up 6 bases; unmatched junction bases: 10. Germline values: CDR1 SNHLY, CDR2 FYNNEI. This CDR3 is 14 amino acids long. CDR3 sequence reads: CASNQFTGGAEAFF. The CDR3, as DNA: TGTGCCAGCAACCAGTTTACAGGGGGGGCTGAAGCTTTCTTT.

The chain combines TRBV5-1 with TRBJ1-4; 7 nucleotides match TRBD1. Looked up from germline, CDR1 is SGHRS and CDR2 is YFSETQ. With 1 base clipped from V and 3 bases from J, the junction kept 6 bases outside the gene matches. The CDR3 has 16 amino acids. CDR3 sequence reads: CASSLTNRGANEKLFF. CDR3 sequence (DNA): TGCGCCAGCAGCTTGACTAACAGGGGAGCTAATGAAAAACTGTTTTTT. The variable domain in full, completed from reference TRBV5-1 and TRBJ1-4, reads KAGVTQTPRYLIKTRGQQVTLSCSPISGHRSVSWYQQTPGQGLQFLFEYFSETQRNKGNFPGRFSGRQFSNSRSEMNVSTLELGDSALYLCASSLTNRGANEKLFFGSGTQLSVL.

The V gene is TRBV14, the J gene TRBJ1-2; 12 bases line up with TRBD1. Germline V CDR1 and CDR2: SGHDN, FVKESK. This CDR3 is built from 16 residues. The J segment lost 4 bases and the V segment lost 4 bases, leaving 7 bases of the junction unmatched. The CDR3 DNA reads as TGTGCCAGCAGCCTAGCCGGGACAGGGGGCAGCTATGGCTACACCTTC. Translated, it gives CASSLAGTGGSYGYTF.

The chain joins TRBV5-8 to TRBJ2-2; TRBD2 agrees at 11 bases. Germline V gene lookup returns CDR1 SGHTS and CDR2 YDEGEE. The V and J ends lost 0 bases and 0 bases, in that order; junction bases with no gene match: 4. CDR3 size: 18 residues. CDR3 nucleotide sequence: TGTGCCAGCAGCTTGGCGGCTAGCGGGAGGCCGAACACCGGGGAGCTGTTTTTT. Its translation is CASSLAASGRPNTGELFF.

The genes are TRBV5-1 and TRBJ2-3, with D perhaps TRBD1 (5 bases). Germline loops: CDR1 SGHRS, CDR2 YFSETQ. This CDR3 region has 14 residues. Between the trimmed V and J ends, which lost 6 bases and 7 bases, there was a span of 18 bases. CDR3 sequence reads: CASTKTDQTYTQYF. As DNA, the CDR3 is TGCGCCAGCACGAAGACAGACCAAACTTATACGCAGTATTTT.

The chain has TRBV5-5 and TRBJ2-4; TRBD1 might be the D (8 bases). There are 18 residues in the CDR3. Trimming left V 5 bases short and J 0 bases short, with 21 bases between. Germline V gene lookup returns CDR1 SGHKS and CDR2 YYEKEE (reference sequence). CDR3 sequence: CASSPQGAGGLAKNIQYF. As DNA, the CDR3 is TGTGCCAGCAGTCCTCAGGGGGCCGGGGGGCTAGCCAAAAACATTCAGTACTTC.

The chain employs TRBV3-1 (or the pseudogene TRBV3-2) and TRBJ1-4, with 7 bases fitting TRBD1. In germline, CDR1 is LGHDT, CDR2 YNNKEL (reference sequence). The V segment lost 5 bases and the J segment 7 bases; nucleotides outside the gene matches: 7. The CDR3 sequence is 14 residues long. The CDR3 loop reads CASSARGGGEKLFF. The CDR3 DNA sequence: TGTGCCAGCAGCGCACGAGGGGGCGGTGAAAAACTGTTTTTT.